These 31 T cell receptor beta chains were sequenced from one sample in a study of blood T cell repertoires in COVID-19. The table came from immunoSEQ multiplex PCR; TCRdb's copy has only in-frame clones and leaves some out. The table shows around 250,000 clones, with approximately 80% occurring only once. Specimen: PBMCs or T cells enriched from blood (not recorded which). The receptors derive from a man aged 40-55 years who had been exposed to COVID-19.

The chain combines TRBV2 with TRBJ1-1, with 8 bases that match TRBD1. CDR1 SNHLY and CDR2 FYNNEI come from the germline V gene. The V gene end was trimmed by 7 bases and the J gene end by 10 bases; junction bases not matched to a gene: 5. The CDR3 has 11 residues. CDR3 loop: CASTDRGRAFF. The CDR3 DNA reads TGTGCCAGCACCGACAGGGGACGAGCTTTCTTT.

This clone came up once. The J gene is TRBJ2-5, the V gene TRBV7-9; TRBD2 matches at 8 bases. Germline V gene data show CDR1 as SEHNR and CDR2 as FQNEAQ (reference sequence). Trimming at V came to 1 base and at J to 5 bases, leaving 6 bases not matched to a gene. The CDR3 is 15 residues long. CDR3 sequence: CASSLGQRESETQYF. DNA for the CDR3: TGTGCCAGCAGCTTAGGGCAGCGGGAGAGTGAGACCCAGTACTTC.

This clone has only a few counts. The V gene is TRBV11-2, the J gene TRBJ1-1, with D maybe TRBD1 (5 bases). This CDR3 is 15 amino acids long. Trimming took off 6 bases at V and 3 bases at J, with 17 bases between the two ends. Germline CDR1 reads SGHAT; CDR2 reads FQNNGV. CDR3 protein: CASSPSGGKDTEAFF. The CDR3 nucleotides read TGTGCCAGCAGTCCCTCGGGGGGAAAGGACACTGAAGCTTTCTTT. The full variable domain, completed using reference TRBV11-2 and TRBJ1-1, is EAGVAQSPRYKIIEKRQSVAFWCNPISGHATLYWYQQILGQGPKLLIQFQNNGVVDDSQLPKDRFSAERLKGVDSTLKIQPAKLEDSAVYLCASSPSGGKDTEAFFGQGTRLTVV.

In nucleotides, the CDR3 is TGTGCCAGCAGCTTCGCGGGGGGCGGCAATCAGCCCCAGCATTTT. Encoded protein: CASSFAGGGNQPQHF. This chain joins TRBV7-9 and TRBJ1-5; TRBD1 might be the D (6 bases). V lost 3 bases, J lost 2 bases, and 11 bases lay in between. This CDR3 has 15 residues. Germline lookup yields CDR1 SEHNR and CDR2 FQNEAQ (reference sequence).

The gene calls are TRBV3-1 (or the pseudogene TRBV3-2) and TRBJ2-3, with 8 bases aligning to TRBD1. The CDR3 sequence is 15 residues long. Germline V CDR1 and CDR2: LGHDT, YNNKEL (reference sequence). The J segment lost 2 bases and the V segment lost 5 bases, leaving 6 bases of the junction unmatched. The CDR3 DNA sequence: TGTGCCAGCAGCTTCGGACAGGGATACACAGATACGCAGTATTTT. This gives the protein CASSFGQGYTDTQYF.

V usage is TRBV11-3 and J usage is TRBJ2-2, with 9 nucleotides matching TRBD2. Germline V lookup: CDR1 SGHNT, CDR2 YENEEA. This CDR3 region has 15 residues. The V and J ends lost 5 bases and 4 bases, in that order; junction bases with no gene match: 5. The CDR3 reads CASSLGGRATGELFF. CDR3 DNA: TGTGCCAGCAGCCTAGGCGGGAGGGCCACCGGGGAGCTGTTTTTT.

The rearrangement uses TRBV7-9 and TRBJ2-3, with TRBD1 matching over 8 bases. V lost 2 bases, J lost 4 bases, and 5 bases stayed unmatched. CDR1 and CDR2 (germline): SEHNR, FQNEAQ (reference sequence). The CDR3 totals 15 residues. The CDR3 coding sequence is TGTGCCAGCAGCTTAAGACAGGGGAGCGCAGATACGCAGTATTTT. It yields the protein CASSLRQGSADTQYF.

This CDR3 reads CASSLGQFNQPQHF. The CDR3 nucleotides read TGTGCCAGCAGCCTAGGACAGTTCAATCAGCCCCAGCATTTT. The chain carries TRBV6-5 and TRBJ1-5, with D possibly matching TRBD1 (6 bases). The CDR3 sequence is 14 residues long. Trimming pared 6 bases from V and 3 bases from J, leaving 12 bases between. Germline V CDR1 and CDR2: MNHEY, SVGAGI.

The rearrangement links TRBV5-3 to TRBJ2-7, with D unresolved. TRBV5-3 is an ORF, with its function uncertain. CDR3 length: 13 amino acids. V was shortened by 0 bases and J by 4 bases, with 8 bases between the two germline ends. The CDR3 DNA reads as TGTGCCAGAAGCTTGGATATTTCGTACGAGCAGTACTTC. Encoded protein: CARSLDISYEQYF.

The gene calls are TRBV30 and TRBJ2-2; 10 bases are shared with TRBD2. Germline CDR1 reads GTSNPN; CDR2 reads SVGIG (reference sequence). The CDR3 contains 16 residues. V was clipped by 3 bases and J by 5 bases; unmatched bases: 9. CDR3 nucleotides: TGTGCCTGGAGCCCTTGGAGCGGGAGGGCGACCGGGGAGCTGTTTTTT. It is translated as CAWSPWSGRATGELFF.

The genes are TRBV7-9 and TRBJ2-5; 9 nucleotides line up with TRBD1. Germline-derived CDR1 and CDR2 are SEHNR and FQNEAQ (reference sequence). V dropped 3 bases and J dropped 4; count of bases not matched to a gene: 6. The CDR3 is 15 residues long. CDR3 DNA sequence: TGTGCCAGCAGCTTGGGGGACAGGGTTGGAGAGACCCAGTACTTC. It codes for CASSLGDRVGETQYF.

This sequence joins TRBV7-3 and TRBJ2-1, with TRBD2 matching over 10 bases. Trimming removed 4 bases from V and 10 bases from J; junction bases left unmatched: 4. Germline CDR1 is SGHTA and CDR2 is FQGTGA. There are 13 residues in the CDR3. The CDR3 DNA reads as TGTGCCAGCAGCTCTATGACTAGCGGGGAGCAGTTCTTC. The encoded protein is CASSSMTSGEQFF.

The chain has TRBV27 and TRBJ2-7, with 9 positions matching TRBD2. V was pared by 5 bases and J by 4 bases, with 9 bases of the junction left unmatched. CDR3 length equals 15 residues. From germline, CDR1 is MNHEY and CDR2 SMNVEV (reference sequence). DNA of the CDR3: TGTGCCAGCAGTGCCGCCGGGACTAGCTTTTACGAGCAGTACTTC. Amino acids: CASSAAGTSFYEQYF.

With respect to this clone: At the DNA level, this CDR3 is encoded by other sequences in the same sample as well. The chain couples TRBV24-1 to TRBJ1-5; the D gene is possibly TRBD1 (5 bases). The CDR3 covers 14 residues. Trimming took 2 bases from V and 3 from J, leaving 7 bases between them. Germline-derived CDR1 and CDR2 are KGHDR and SFDVKD. The CDR3 is CATSDSGSNQPQHF. In DNA form, the CDR3 reads TGTGCCACCAGTGATTCAGGGTCCAATCAGCCCCAGCATTTT.

The chain couples TRBV2 to TRBJ1-1; D is uncertain. The V end was cut by 4 bases, the J end by 9 bases, with 12 bases between. Looked up from germline, CDR1 is SNHLY and CDR2 is FYNNEI. This CDR3 region has 12 residues. This CDR3 is CASSAGIIKAFF. The CDR3 bases are TGTGCCAGCAGTGCGGGAATAATTAAAGCTTTCTTT.

The chain employs TRBV7-9 and TRBJ2-1; 8 nucleotides align to TRBD1. V lost 2 bases and J lost 9; bases outside the gene matches: 12. The CDR3 totals 16 residues. CDR1 and CDR2 from the germline V gene are SEHNR and FQNEAQ (reference sequence). The CDR3 loop is CASSLLSSGGQGEQFF. The DNA of the CDR3 is TGTGCCAGCAGCTTACTTTCTTCAGGGGGCCAAGGTGAGCAGTTCTTC. The full variable domain, its missing parts supplied by reference TRBV7-9 and TRBJ2-1, is DTGVSQNPRHKITKRGQNVTFRCDPISEHNRLYWYRQTLGQGPEFLTYFQNEAQLEKSRLLSDRFSAERPKGSFSTLEIQRTEQGDSAMYLCASSLLSSGGQGEQFFGPGTRLTVL.

V usage is TRBV4-1 and J usage is TRBJ2-1; 7 bases match TRBD2. The germline gives CDR1 MGHRA, CDR2 YSYEKL. Trimming at V came to 6 bases and at J to 7 bases, leaving 15 bases not matched to a gene. CDR3 length: 16 amino acids. The CDR3 DNA sequence: TGCGCCAGCAGTGCCGGCGGGACTATTTATACAAATGAGCAGTTCTTC. Translation: CASSAGGTIYTNEQFF.

The chain recombines TRBV6-5 with TRBJ2-2; D not resolved. Trimming pared 7 bases from V and 0 bases from J, leaving 9 bases between. This CDR3 has 14 residues. Germline assignment: CDR1 MNHEY and CDR2 SVGAGI. The CDR3 is CASKKTANTGELFF. CDR3 DNA sequence: TGTGCCAGCAAAAAAACTGCGAACACCGGGGAGCTGTTTTTT.

This chain links TRBV5-3 with TRBJ2-1; 9 bases agree with TRBD2. TRBV5-3 is filed as an ORF, its function uncertain. There are 21 residues in the CDR3. The V gene end was trimmed by 7 bases and the J gene end by 6 bases; junction bases not matched to a gene: 29. The CDR3 nucleotides read TGTGCCAGATTTTGGGAGTCGATCGGGACTAGCCCCCTCTCGCTACGCAATGAGCAGTTCTTC. As protein: CARFWESIGTSPLSLRNEQFF.

This sequence joins TRBV30 and TRBJ2-2, with TRBD1 as a possible D gene (6 bases). This CDR3 region has 13 residues. The ends were cut back, 5 bases at V and 6 bases at J, with 13 bases in the middle. Germline assignment: CDR1 GTSNPN and CDR2 SVGIG (reference sequence). The CDR3 here is CAWGTSQAGELFF. The CDR3 region has the DNA TGTGCCTGGGGGACATCCCAGGCCGGGGAGCTGTTTTTT.

The chain links TRBV19 to TRBJ2-1; 7 nucleotides match TRBD2. The ends lost 10 bases at V and 6 bases at J; junction bases unmatched: 12. Per the germline V gene, CDR1 is LNHDA and CDR2 is SQIVND (reference sequence). The CDR3 has 14 amino acids. In DNA form, the CDR3 reads TGTGCCACCCACATAGCGGGCCGGTCCAATGAGCAGTTCTTC. It specifies CATHIAGRSNEQFF.

This clone was recorded a few times. The chain has TRBV19 and TRBJ2-7; D unclear. CDR1 LNHDA and CDR2 SQIVND come from the germline V gene (reference sequence). Trimming removed 5 bases at V and 5 bases at J, with 13 bases between. CDR3 size: 13 residues. The CDR3, as DNA: TGTGCCAGTAGTGTAATCCCACGAGACGAGCAGTACTTC. Translating gives CASSVIPRDEQYF.

CDR3 coding DNA: TGTGCCAGCAGCTTAGGGGGACAGGGATGGGGCTATGGCTACACCTTC. It translates to CASSLGGQGWGYGYTF. The chain combines TRBV7-6 with TRBJ1-2, with 9 nucleotides matching TRBD1. V was pared by 1 base and J by 4 bases, with 7 bases of the junction left unmatched. The CDR3 contains 16 residues. Per the germline V gene, CDR1 is SGHVS and CDR2 is FNYEAQ. The full variable domain, completed using reference TRBV7-6 and TRBJ1-2, is GAGVSQSPRYKVTKRGQDVALRCDPISGHVSLYWYRQALGQGPEFLTYFNYEAQQDKSGLPNDRFSAERPEGSISTLTIQRTEQRDSAMYRCASSLGGQGWGYGYTFGSGTRLTVV.

There are a few counts of this clone. The J gene is TRBJ2-1, the V gene TRBV5-1; D uncertain. CDR1 and CDR2 (germline): SGHRS, YFSETQ. The germline V and J ends were trimmed by 0 bases and 2 bases, with 9 bases remaining between them. This CDR3 spans 15 amino acids. The CDR3 DNA reads as TGCGCCAGCAGCTTGGGTTCTGCTACCTACAATGAGCAGTTCTTC. Its translation is CASSLGSATYNEQFF.

This clone has just a few counts. The chain couples TRBV5-6 to TRBJ1-5, with D hard to call. This CDR3 spans 14 amino acids. Per germline, CDR1 SGHDT and CDR2 YYEEEE. The V end lost 3 bases, the J end lost 4 bases, and 11 bases lay between the germline ends. The CDR3 loop reads CASSSGLTNQPQHF. CDR3 sequence (DNA): TGTGCCAGCAGCTCTGGACTTACTAATCAGCCCCAGCATTTT.

The rearrangement joins TRBV24-1 to TRBJ2-5; 10 bases fit TRBD2. The junction had 12 bases not matched to a gene; V was cut back by 4 bases and J by 5 bases. Germline V CDR1 and CDR2: KGHDR, SFDVKD. The CDR3 runs 17 residues. The DNA for the CDR3 is TGTGCCACCAGTGAGGGTGTAGCGGGAGGTTCCGTCGAGACCCAGTACTTC. Its translation: CATSEGVAGGSVETQYF.

CDR3 in amino acids: CASQKTRDRSPGELFF. CDR3 in DNA: TGCGCCAGCCAAAAGACCCGGGACAGGTCTCCCGGGGAGCTGTTTTTT. The chain combines TRBV5-1 with TRBJ2-2, with 8 bases lining up with TRBD1. This CDR3 contains 16 residues. Germline CDR1 reads SGHRS; CDR2 reads YFSETQ. The V segment lost 7 bases and the J segment 6 bases; nucleotides outside the gene matches: 14. The full variable domain, in which reference TRBV5-1 and TRBJ2-2 provide the parts outside the CDR3, is KAGVTQTPRYLIKTRGQQVTLSCSPISGHRSVSWYQQTPGQGLQFLFEYFSETQRNKGNFPGRFSGRQFSNSRSEMNVSTLELGDSALYLCASQKTRDRSPGELFFGEGSRLTVL.

This chain connects TRBV5-4 to TRBJ2-7; D might be TRBD2 (6 bases). The germline V gene has CDR1 SGHNT and CDR2 YYREEE (reference sequence). This CDR3 has 16 amino acids. Trimming shortened V by 4 bases and J by 1 base, and 18 bases separated the two germline ends. The CDR3 protein is CASSDPERVHSYEQYF. Here the CDR3 DNA reads TGTGCCAGCAGCGATCCAGAGCGGGTCCATTCCTACGAGCAGTACTTC.

This clone is a singleton in its sample. V and J are TRBV12-3 or TRBV12-4 and TRBJ2-2; 10 nucleotides align to TRBD1. This CDR3 spans 13 amino acids. J was trimmed by 6 bases and V by 6 bases; bases with no gene match: 1. The CDR3 DNA reads as TGTGCCAGCAGCGGGACAGGGGCCGGGGAGCTGTTTTTT. Translated: CASSGTGAGELFF.

This chain connects TRBV27 to TRBJ2-1; D ambiguous. The V gene lost 5 bases and the J gene lost 8 bases, with 10 bases spanning the gap. This CDR3 region has 12 residues. Looked up from germline, CDR1 is MNHEY and CDR2 is SMNVEV (reference sequence). CDR3 residues: CASSPGLDEQFF. DNA for the CDR3: TGTGCCAGCAGTCCGGGTCTGGATGAGCAGTTCTTC.

The chain recombines TRBV7-3 with TRBJ2-2; D may be TRBD1 (5 bases). The germline CDR1 and CDR2 sequences are SGHTA and FQGTGA. The CDR3 is 15 amino acids. The V end was cut by 3 bases, the J end by 2 bases, with 10 bases between. The DNA of the CDR3 is TGTGCCAGCAGCTTGCAGGGTGCAAACACCGGGGAGCTGTTTTTT. It is translated as CASSLQGANTGELFF.